Here is one T cell receptor beta chain with its context. Antigen unknown. The data were obtained in a study of shared clonotypes between healthy human individuals. Whole-study findings and limits: Sampling included only blood; tissue repertoires likely differ.

Germline V lookup: CDR1 MNHEY, CDR2 SVGAGI. The CDR3 has 13 amino acids. Deletions cut 7 bases from V and 2 bases from J, with 11 bases between. Assay used: immunoSEQ multiplex PCR; TCRdb lists only in-frame clones, some missing. Here the sample spans about 680,000 clones, 73% being singletons. Nashville, Tennessee was home to all donors, who were Caucasian adults. Sample: memory CD4+ T cells sorted from blood. Documented subset: CD45RA-negative fraction. The rearrangement joins TRBV6-5 to TRBJ1-2; D is ambiguous. This receptor was taken from a woman between 25 and 40 years old in good health. The CDR3 sequence is CASTKTVNYGYTF. The CDR3 nucleotides read TGTGCCAGCACAAAGACGGTGAACTATGGCTACACCTTC.